The source of this TCR beta chain is a study of regulatory T cells in long-lasting Graves disease. Trimming removed 5 bases at V and 4 bases at J, with 10 bases between. The germline V gene has CDR1 SGHRS and CDR2 YFSETQ. The length of the CDR3 is 13 residues. Building of the TCR beta libraries involved iRepertoire HTBI primers and Arm-PCR of CDR3 regions. TCRdb used MiXCR to reprocess the multiplex PCR reads, holding one entry per CDR3 protein. The table lists around 500,000 distinct CDR3 sequences, more than 15% of them singletons, with 20% to 25% in the top ten. This clonotype appeared many times. What it binds is not known. General observations from the study: Limited samples may have lowered accuracy.

The time point denotes: newly diagnosed GD, antithyroid drugs for less than 3 months. Isolated PBMC RNA provided the starting material for the TCR library. An endocrinology department in Xi'an, China, supplied the patients. This same sample was also part of a study on T cells in Graves' hyperthyroidism and ophthalmopathy. That study reports: Clinical symptoms, serum thyroxine and TRAb, thyroid ultrasound and orbital computed tomography together formed the diagnostic basis.

V usage is TRBV5-1 and J usage is TRBJ1-5, with D hard to call. The sequencing used peripheral blood mononuclear cells (PBMCs), collected at new diagnosis, from a patient treated with antithyroid drugs. This TCR derives from a woman aged 35-65 years with Graves disease. CDR3 bases: TGCGCCAGCAGGGTAGGTTTGAATCAGCCCCAGCATTTT. Its protein is CASRVGLNQPQHF.